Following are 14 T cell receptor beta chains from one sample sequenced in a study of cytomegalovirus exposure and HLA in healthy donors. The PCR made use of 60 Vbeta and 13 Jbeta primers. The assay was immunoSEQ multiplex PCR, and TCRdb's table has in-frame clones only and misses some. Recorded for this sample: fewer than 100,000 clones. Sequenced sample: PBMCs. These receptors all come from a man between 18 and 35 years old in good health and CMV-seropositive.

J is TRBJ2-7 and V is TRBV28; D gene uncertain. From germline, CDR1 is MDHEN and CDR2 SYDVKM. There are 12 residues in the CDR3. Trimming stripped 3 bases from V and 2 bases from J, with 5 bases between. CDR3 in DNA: TGTGCCAGCAGTTTTCCAGCCTACGAGCAGTACTTC. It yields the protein CASSFPAYEQYF.

CDR3 sequence: CASSDTGGIETQYF. For the CDR3, the DNA is TGCGCCAGCAGTGACACAGGGGGAATCGAGACCCAGTACTTC. This chain joins TRBV10-1 and TRBJ2-5; TRBD1 matches at 8 bases. V was clipped by 3 bases and J by 5 bases; unmatched bases: 5. The CDR3 is 14 amino acids. Germline CDR1 reads WNHNN; CDR2 reads SYGVQD (reference sequence).

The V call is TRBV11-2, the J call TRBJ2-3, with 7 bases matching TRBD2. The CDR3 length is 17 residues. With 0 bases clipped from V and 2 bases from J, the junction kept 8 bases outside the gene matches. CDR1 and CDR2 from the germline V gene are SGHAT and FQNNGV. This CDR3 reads CASSLDTKRGLTDTQYF. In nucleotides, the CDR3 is TGTGCCAGCAGCTTAGATACTAAGCGGGGCCTCACAGATACGCAGTATTTT.

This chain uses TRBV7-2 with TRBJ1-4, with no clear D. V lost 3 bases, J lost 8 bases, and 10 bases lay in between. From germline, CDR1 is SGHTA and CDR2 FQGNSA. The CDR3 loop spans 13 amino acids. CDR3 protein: CASSFNSFEKLFF. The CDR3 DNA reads TGTGCCAGCAGCTTTAACAGTTTCGAAAAACTGTTTTTT.

For the CDR3, the DNA is TGTGCCAGCAGCTTACGAGCGGGGTCGGAGACCCAGTACTTC. Its protein is CASSLRAGSETQYF. This sequence joins TRBV7-9 and TRBJ2-5; TRBD2 matches at 7 bases. J lost 5 bases, V lost 2 bases, and 5 bases had no gene match. The CDR3 loop spans 14 amino acids. CDR1 SEHNR and CDR2 FQNEAQ come from the germline V gene (reference sequence).

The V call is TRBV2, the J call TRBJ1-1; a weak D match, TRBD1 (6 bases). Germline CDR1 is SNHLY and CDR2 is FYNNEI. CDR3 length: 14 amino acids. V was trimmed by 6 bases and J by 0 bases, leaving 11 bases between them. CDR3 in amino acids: CASSTGHLNTEAFF. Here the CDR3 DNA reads TGTGCCAGCAGCACGGGACATTTGAACACTGAAGCTTTCTTT.

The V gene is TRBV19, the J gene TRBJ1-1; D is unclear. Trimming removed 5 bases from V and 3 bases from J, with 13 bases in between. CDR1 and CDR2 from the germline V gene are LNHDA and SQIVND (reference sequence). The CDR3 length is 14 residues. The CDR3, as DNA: TGTGCCAGTAGTCCGGCTTTTCGGGACACTGAAGCTTTCTTT. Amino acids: CASSPAFRDTEAFF.

The CDR3 DNA reads TGTGCCAGCTGGACTTCCCACAATGAGCAGTTCTTC. Residues: CASWTSHNEQFF. This chain uses TRBV6-1 with TRBJ2-1; D may be TRBD2 (5 bases). This CDR3 has 12 amino acids. Germline CDR1 is MNHNS and CDR2 is SASEGT. Trimming removed 8 bases at V and 5 bases at J, with 10 bases between.

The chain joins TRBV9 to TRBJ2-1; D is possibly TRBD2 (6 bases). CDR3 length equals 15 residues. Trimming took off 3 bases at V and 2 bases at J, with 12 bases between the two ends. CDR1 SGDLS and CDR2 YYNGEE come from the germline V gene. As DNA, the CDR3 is TGTGCCAGCAGCGCCTCGGGGGAGCCCTACAATGAGCAGTTCTTC. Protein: CASSASGEPYNEQFF.

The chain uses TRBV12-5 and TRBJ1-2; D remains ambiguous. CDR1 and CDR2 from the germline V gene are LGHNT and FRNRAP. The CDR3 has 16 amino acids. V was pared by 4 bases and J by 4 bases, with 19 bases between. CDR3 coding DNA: TGTGCTAGTGGTTACTCGAGCCTCGGAGCGCCCTATGGCTACACCTTC. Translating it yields CASGYSSLGAPYGYTF.

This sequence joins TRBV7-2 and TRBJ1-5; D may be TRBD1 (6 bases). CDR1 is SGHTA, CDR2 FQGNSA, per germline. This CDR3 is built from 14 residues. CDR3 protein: CGPRGARGNQPQHF. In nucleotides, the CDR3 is TGTGGTCCTCGGGGGGCCCGGGGCAATCAGCCCCAGCATTTT.

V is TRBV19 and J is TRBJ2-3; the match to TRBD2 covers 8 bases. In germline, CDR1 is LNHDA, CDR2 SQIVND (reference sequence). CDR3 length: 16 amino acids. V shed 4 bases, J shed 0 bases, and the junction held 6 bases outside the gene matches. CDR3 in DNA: TGTGCCAGTAGTAGGTCCATAGCGGGGAGCACAGATACGCAGTATTTT. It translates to CASSRSIAGSTDTQYF.

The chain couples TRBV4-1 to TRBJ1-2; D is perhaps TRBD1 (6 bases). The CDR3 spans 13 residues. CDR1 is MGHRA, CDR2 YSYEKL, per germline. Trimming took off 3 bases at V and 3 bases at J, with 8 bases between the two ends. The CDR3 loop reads CASSHPGDYGYTF. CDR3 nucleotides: TGCGCCAGCAGCCATCCAGGGGACTATGGCTACACCTTC.

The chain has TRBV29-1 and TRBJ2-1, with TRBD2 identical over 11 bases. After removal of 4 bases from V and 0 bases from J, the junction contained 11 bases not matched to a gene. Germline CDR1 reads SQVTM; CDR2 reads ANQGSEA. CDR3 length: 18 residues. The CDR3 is CSVVTGSGRGSSYNEQFF. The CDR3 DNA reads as TGCAGCGTTGTAACAGGTAGCGGGAGGGGGAGCTCCTACAATGAGCAGTTCTTC.